This TCR beta chain is drawn from a study of patients and donors after allogeneic stem cell transplantation (dated by TCRdb to about 2020). As regards this clonotype: The antigen it recognizes is unknown. No base-level quality is on record; no much larger clone is a single base apart.

The method was RT-PCR. Sequenced using a NextSeq 550. TCRdb passed the public sequencing reads through fastp at Q25 and MiXCR, retaining productive beta sequences. Rows matching on CDR3 protein sequence are summarized as one entry with the most common DNA and genes. The sample yields roughly 880,000 distinct CDR3 sequences; 15% to 20% were counted once. The top ten clones comprise under 6.5% of the sample. This TCR came from a human donor who was either an allogeneic HSCT recipient or a stem cell or donor lymphocyte infusion donor (not recorded which). It is not recorded whose cells these are; they may come from a transplant donor. Sequencing input: blood, either unsorted or a sorted T cell fraction (not recorded which).

The DNA sequence is given as TGTGCCAGCAGCAAAGGGACTAGCGGGATCTACAATGAGCAGTTCTTC. Its amino acids are CASSKGTSGIYNEQFF. The chain employs TRBV6-1 and TRBJ2-1; 13 bases in the middle match TRBD2. Via the germline V gene, CDR1 is MNHNS and CDR2 SASEGT. Including the terminal cysteine and phenylalanine, the CDR3 comprises 16 residues. The DNA shown is the 48-base CDR3, in frame from base 1. V trim: 6 bases; J trim: 3 bases; unmatched bases: 5.